The rows below give T cell receptor beta chains drawn from one sample of a study of CD4 and CD8 cells across lung adenocarcinoma regions. MiXCR, applied by TCRdb to the PCR reads, yields one record per CDR3 protein. The sample includes around 20,000 distinct CDR3 sequences, about half of them seen just once. The sample was CD8+ T cells from the center of a lung tumor. The receptors derive from a female donor with lung adenocarcinoma. The CD4 and CD8 labels of this study may be unreliable. CDR3s include the opening cysteine and the closing phenylalanine or tryptophan. A D gene is named only where the DNA matches it firmly. Rows give clone size only sometimes, using once, few, many, or a class for an expanded clone.

>TRBJ2-3|-|TRBV6-1|-
TGTGCCAGCACCCTGGACCAAGGCACCGGGGCGCAGTATTTT
CASTLDQGTGAQYF
>TRBJ2-3|-|TRBV6-1|-
TGTGCCAGCCCCCCGGTAGATACGCAGTATTTT
CASPPVDTQYF
>TRBJ2-3|-|TRBV10-1|-
TGCGCCAGCAGGGGATCTGGGAGCGGCACAGATACGCAGTATTTT
CASRGSGSGTDTQYF
>TRBJ2-3|-|TRBV12-3/TRBV12-4|-
TGTGCCAGCAGAGGGGAACGTGACCAAGATACCCAGTATTTC
CASRGERDQDTQYF
>TRBJ2-7|few|TRBV11-3|-
TGTGCCAGCCGGAGACAGATTTCTTCCTACGAGCAGTACTTC
CASRRQISSYEQYF
>TRBJ2-5|-|TRBV4-1|-
TGCGCCAGCAGCCAAAGCGGTACCAGCCAAGAGACCCAGTACTTC
CASSQSGTSQETQYF
>TRBJ2-3|-|TRBV27|-
TGTGCCAGCGCGGCTTTGGGGGGAAGTGGCACAGATACGCAGTACTTT
CASAALGGSGTDTQYF
>TRBJ2-3|-|TRBV27|-
TGTGCCAGCAGTTTCCTAGATACGCAGTATTTT
CASSFLDTQYF
>TRBJ2-5|-|TRBV7-2|TRBD2
TGTGCCAGCAGCTTAAGGGGGACTAGCGGGGGAATGGGGAAAGATACCCAGTACTTC
CASSLRGTSGGMGKDTQYF
>TRBJ2-4|-|TRBV6-2/TRBV6-3|-
TGTGCCAGCAGTAGTTTCAAAAACATTCAGTACTTC
CASSSFKNIQYF
>TRBJ1-2|-|TRBV6-1|-
TGTGCCAGCAGCCGACAGGAGGGCACTTTCTATGGCTACACCTTC
CASSRQEGTFYGYTF
>TRBJ2-5|-|TRBV10-1|TRBD2
TGCGCCAGCAGTGGCGGGAGGGCCGAAGAGACCCAGTACTTC
CASSGGRAEETQYF
>TRBJ1-5|-|TRBV27|TRBD1
TGTGCCAGCCAGACAGGGCCTTATCAGCCCCAGCATTTT
CASQTGPYQPQHF
>TRBJ2-7|-|TRBV10-1|-
TGCGCCAGCAGTGAGTCGATCTCTCAACAAGGCAATGAGCAGTACTTC
CASSESISQQGNEQYF
>TRBJ2-6|few|TRBV5-1|-
TGCGCCAGCACTCCAGGATCGGGGAGCTCTGGGGCCAACGTCCTGACTTTC
CASTPGSGSSGANVLTF
>TRBJ2-3|many|TRBV6-1|TRBD2
TGTGCCAGCAGCATGAACAGCGGGAGCCTAGTGACAGATACGCAGTATTTT
CASSMNSGSLVTDTQYF
>TRBJ2-1|-|TRBV10-2|TRBD2
TGCGCCAGCAGCGGAGCGGGAGGGCCGGTTAATGAGCAGTTCTTC
CASSGAGGPVNEQFF
>TRBJ2-1|-|TRBV10-2|-
TGCGCCAGCAGTGAGGTGCTTGCCTCCTACAATGAGCAGTTCTTC
CASSEVLASYNEQFF